The 22 T cell receptor beta chains in this list originate from one sample, sequenced in a study of T cells in Graves' hyperthyroidism and ophthalmopathy. Authors of the study amplified TCR beta CDR3 regions from RNA transcripts. HTBI primers were employed in a first-round RT-PCR of the TCR CDR3. Each CDR3 protein gets one entry after TCRdb re-called the multiplex PCR reads with MiXCR. The sample shows over 45,000 distinct CDR3 sequences, less than 50% of them seen only once. Sample: blood. The origin of the receptors is a woman aged 25 to 39 with Graves' ophthalmopathy.

Concerning this clonotype itself: At one boundary the junction diverges from the germline segment, which might be a read error. The V gene is TRBV15, the J gene TRBJ2-7; D possibly corresponds to TRBD2 (5 bases). The length of the CDR3 is 15 residues. Looked up from germline, CDR1 is LNHNV and CDR2 is YYDKDF (reference sequence). CDR3 sequence reads: CATCSATTNHYEQYF. CDR3 DNA: TGTGCCACCTGCAGTGCCACGACTAACCACTACGAGCAGTACTTC.

This clonotype was recorded many times. The chain has TRBV5-1 and TRBJ2-1; 11 bases match TRBD2. Germline V gene data show CDR1 as SGHRS and CDR2 as YFSETQ. V gave up 4 bases and J gave up 0 bases; unmatched junction bases: 6. The CDR3 contains 17 residues. The CDR3 DNA follows: TGCGCCAGCAGCACGGGGACTAGCGGCTACTCCTACAATGAGCAGTTCTTC. It specifies CASSTGTSGYSYNEQFF.

Note on this clonotype: A much larger clone is a single base away; this may be a read error. The rearrangement uses TRBV6-5 and TRBJ1-3; D is unresolved. There are 15 residues in the CDR3. Germline assignment: CDR1 MNHEY and CDR2 SVGAGI. This CDR3 is CASRALGISGSTIYF. The CDR3 DNA reads TGTGCCAGCAGGGCCCTTGGGATCTCTGGAAGCACCATATATTTT.

The chain recombines TRBV7-3 with TRBJ2-5, with a weak D call TRBD2 (6 bases). Trimming took off 5 bases at V and 4 bases at J, with 20 bases between the two ends. Per germline, CDR1 SGHTA and CDR2 FQGTGA. CDR3 length: 16 amino acids. Here the CDR3 DNA reads TGTGCCAGCAGCCCCCATCCGGGAGTTTTAGGAGAGACCCAGTACTTC. Translating gives CASSPHPGVLGETQYF. Together with reference TRBV7-3 and TRBJ2-5, the CDR3 gives the full variable domain: GAGVSQTPSNKVTEKGKYVELRCDPISGHTALYWYRQSLGQGPEFLIYFQGTGAADDSGLPNDRFFAVRPEGSVSTLKIQRTERGDSAVYLCASSPHPGVLGETQYFGPGTRLLVL.

This chain uses TRBV27 with TRBJ2-1; the match to TRBD2 covers 11 bases. The CDR3 is 17 amino acids. Trimming took 3 bases from V and 2 from J; bases not matched to a gene: 6. CDR1 and CDR2 (germline): MNHEY, SMNVEV (reference sequence). CDR3 coding DNA: TGTGCCAGCAGTTTTTACCTGACTAGCGGGGCCTACAATGAGCAGTTCTTC. Protein product: CASSFYLTSGAYNEQFF.

J is TRBJ2-1 and V is TRBV7-2, with 11 positions matching TRBD2. V shed 5 bases, J shed 7 bases, and the junction held 4 bases outside the gene matches. The CDR3 has 14 residues. Germline V gene data show CDR1 as SGHTA and CDR2 as FQGNSA. CDR3 sequence: CASSRLAGTNEQFF. DNA of the CDR3: TGTGCCAGCAGCAGACTAGCGGGAACTAATGAGCAGTTCTTC.

To note about this clonotype: Germline is not matched at one junction end, which may reflect a read error. The V call is TRBV2, the J call TRBJ1-1; D unresolved. The V gene's germline CDR1 is SNHLY and CDR2 FYNNEI. The CDR3 totals 13 residues. The CDR3 DNA is TGTGCCGGCAGCCGGACGGTGAACACTGAAGCTTTCTTT. Residues: CAGSRTVNTEAFF.

V gene TRBV19 combines with J gene TRBJ2-7, with TRBD1 matching over 7 bases. The junction had 8 bases not matched to a gene; V was cut back by 9 bases and J by 3 bases. Germline V gene sequence: CDR1 LNHDA, CDR2 SQIVND (reference sequence). The CDR3 has 13 amino acids. The CDR3 coding sequence is TGTGCCAGCTACGGGACAGCTCACTACGAGCAGTACTTC. As protein: CASYGTAHYEQYF.

The chain combines TRBV5-5 with TRBJ1-2; D is ambiguous. The CDR3 has 14 amino acids. CDR1 is SGHKS and CDR2 is YYEKEE in the germline V gene (reference sequence). Here the CDR3 reads CTGSLTKANYGYTF. DNA of the CDR3: TGTACCGGCAGCTTAACGAAAGCTAACTATGGCTACACCTTC.

This clonotype has just a few counts. V gene TRBV7-8 combines with J gene TRBJ1-5; 10 bases agree with TRBD1. There are 16 residues in the CDR3. The ends lost 2 bases at V and 11 bases at J; junction bases unmatched: 12. Germline CDR1 and CDR2: SGHVS and FQNEAQ. The CDR3 DNA follows: TGTGCCAGCAGCTTATCAGACAGGGGGCTTCATGGGACCCAGCATTTT. This encodes CASSLSDRGLHGTQHF.

Concerning this clonotype itself: A much larger clone sits a single nucleotide away, making a read error possible. The chain joins TRBV28 to TRBJ1-1, with D unresolved. The CDR3 contains 10 residues. V gave up 4 bases and J gave up 7 bases, with 4 bases separating them. Germline CDR1 MDHEN, CDR2 SYDVKM. The DNA for the CDR3 is TGTGCCAGCAGTTACAGTGAAGCTTTCTTT. Its translation: CASSYSEAFF.

This sequence joins TRBV20-1 and TRBJ2-1; tentative D call: TRBD2 (6 bases). CDR3 length equals 11 residues. Deletions cut 3 bases from V and 12 bases from J, with 12 bases between. Germline CDR1 DFQATT, CDR2 SNEGSKA (reference sequence). Here the CDR3 reads CSASDGGWQFF. The DNA of the CDR3 is TGCAGTGCTAGTGACGGGGGTTGGCAGTTCTTC.

The chain is built from TRBV4-1 and TRBJ1-1; the match to TRBD1 covers 9 bases. J was trimmed by 6 bases and V by 3 bases; bases with no gene match: 8. CDR3 length equals 15 residues. Germline lookup yields CDR1 MGHRA and CDR2 YSYEKL. In DNA, the CDR3 is TGCGCCAGCAGCCAGCTACAGGGGGCTGACGCTGAAGCTTTCTTT. Its translation is CASSQLQGADAEAFF.

This clonotype was seen repeatedly, ten times or more. J is TRBJ2-3 and V is TRBV6-2 or TRBV6-3; TRBD2 agrees at 9 bases. Germline lookup yields CDR1 MNHEY and CDR2 SVGEGT. V dropped 5 bases and J dropped 1; count of bases not matched to a gene: 7. The CDR3 loop spans 16 amino acids. CDR3 residues: CASSRRGRGGTDTQYF. CDR3 bases: TGTGCCAGCAGTCGCCGCGGGAGGGGCGGCACAGATACGCAGTATTTT.

This clonotype was counted at least ten times. J is TRBJ2-7 and V is TRBV28; TRBD1 is a possible D gene (6 bases). Trimming stripped 1 base from V and 4 bases from J, with 17 bases between. CDR1 MDHEN and CDR2 SYDVKM come from the germline V gene. The CDR3 has 16 residues. In nucleotides, the CDR3 is TGTGCCAGCAGTTTATCCCCTGGGGACAACCGGTACGAGCAGTACTTC. Protein: CASSLSPGDNRYEQYF.

This chain connects TRBV7-2 to TRBJ2-7; 11 positions agree with TRBD2. This CDR3 contains 17 residues. With 2 bases clipped from V and 4 bases from J, the junction kept 10 bases outside the gene matches. CDR1 and CDR2 from the germline V gene are SGHTA and FQGNSA. DNA for the CDR3: TGTGCCAGCAGCTTAAGGAGTAGCGGGAGGGCCGGATACGAGCAGTACTTC. Translated, it gives CASSLRSSGRAGYEQYF.

This chain connects TRBV7-6 to TRBJ2-1; 11 nucleotides agree with TRBD2. Trimming took 5 bases from V and 6 from J; bases not matched to a gene: 6. CDR1 is SGHVS, CDR2 FNYEAQ, per germline. This CDR3 has 15 residues. The CDR3 region has the DNA TGTGCCAGCAGCCGGGATAGCGGGAGGGCCAATGAGCAGTTCTTC. It translates to CASSRDSGRANEQFF.

The chain joins TRBV7-9 to TRBJ2-7; TRBD1 agrees at 8 bases. Germline assignment: CDR1 SEHNR and CDR2 FQNEAQ (reference sequence). The CDR3 covers 14 residues. The junction had 5 bases not matched to a gene; V was cut back by 1 base and J by 6 bases. CDR3 bases: TGTGCCAGCAGCTTAGTGGGAACAGGGGGCGAGCAGTACTTC. Translating it yields CASSLVGTGGEQYF.

Of note for this clonotype: This CDR3 fails to terminate in the conserved phenylalanine or tryptophan, so it likely reflects a read error. CDR3 in amino acids: CAWSWAGSTGELFS. The CDR3, as DNA: TGTGCCTGGAGCTGGGCTGGGTCCACCGGGGAGCTGTTTTCT. The rearrangement uses TRBV30 and TRBJ2-2; D is uncertain. Germline V gene lookup returns CDR1 GTSNPN and CDR2 SVGIG (reference sequence). There are 14 residues in the CDR3. The V end lost 3 bases, the J end lost 4 bases, and 12 bases lay between the germline ends.

By frequency in the sample, this clonotype is medium-sized. The chain couples TRBV10-3 to TRBJ2-7; 9 nucleotides align to TRBD1. CDR3 length: 15 amino acids. Per the germline V gene, CDR1 is ENHRY and CDR2 is SYGVKD. Unmatched junction bases numbered 12, after V lost 7 bases and J lost 5 bases. The CDR3, as DNA: TGTGCCATCATGAACCCCGGGACAGGGTCCCACGAGCAGTACTTC. Amino acids: CAIMNPGTGSHEQYF.

This clonotype was seen only a few times. V gene TRBV7-7 combines with J gene TRBJ2-1; D unclear. The CDR3 contains 10 residues. Trimming took off 7 bases at V and 6 bases at J, with 4 bases between the two ends. Germline V gives CDR1 SSHAT, CDR2 FNYEAQ (reference sequence). The CDR3 DNA follows: TGTGCCAGCATTTTCAATGAGCAGTTCTTC. Its translation is CASIFNEQFF.

The CDR3 loop is CSATGRYEQYF. CDR3 in DNA: TGCAGTGCAACCGGGAGGTACGAGCAGTACTTC. The chain links TRBV20-1 to TRBJ2-7; 7 bases fit TRBD2. This CDR3 comprises 11 residues. V trimming: 6 bases; J trimming: 4 bases; junction bases outside the gene matches: 3. Germline CDR1 reads DFQATT; CDR2 reads SNEGSKA (reference sequence).